This T cell receptor beta chain was recorded in a study of T cell repertoires in cytomegalovirus infection. CDR3 size: 14 residues. V shed 5 bases and J shed 0 bases, with 10 bases lying between them. This clonotype was picked up a small number of times. The target antigen is unknown. Each CDR3 protein is one row after TCRdb ran MiXCR on the reads. The table has more than 40,000 distinct CDR3 sequences, about a fifth seen once. This TCR came from a human donor in good health (CMV status not recorded). Some clones in this sample may be carry-over from other donors' samples. This chain connects TRBV12-3 or TRBV12-4 to TRBJ1-2; D is unresolved. The sequencing used CD8+ T cells from cultured PBMCs, collected from culture after CMV antigen stimulation. The CDR3 region is CASSVRESNYGYTF. In DNA, the CDR3 is TGTGCCAGCAGTGTAAGGGAATCTAACTATGGCTACACCTTC.